This is a list of T cell receptor beta chains from one sample in a study of T-cell reconstitution after alpha-beta-depleted transplantation in children. MiXCR was run by TCRdb on the PCR reads, yielding one entry per CDR3 protein. The table lists roughly 300,000 distinct CDR3 sequences, about a tenth of them singletons. This sample comprised PBMCs from the stem cell graft donor, obtained from the stem cell graft. The receptors derive from a human donor who donated a stem cell graft to a child with SCID. Each CDR3 is given without its conserved first and last residue. The size entry is marked missing in some rows and otherwise reads once, few, many or a size class.

V,size,CDR3
TRBV18,many,ASSPIQETQY
TRBV7-7,few,ASSPDRSGTGELF
TRBV5-1,many,ASTSPKRTEQF
TRBV27,-,ATIAGETQY
TRBV7-9,-,ASSKTDGSYNEQF
TRBV7-8,-,ASSLEARAGWDEQF
TRBV3-1,-,ASSQVRGSGYGYT
TRBV7-7,many,ASSLGSLNEQY
TRBV9,many,ASSVAPGGDGNTIY
TRBV9,many,ASSALSSYNEQF
TRBV3-1,-,ASSQDPGQGPYEQY
TRBV20-1,-,SARLPRGYEQY
TRBV4-2,few,ASGEDRGINNSPLH
TRBV5-1,many,ASSPRTGGAANEKLF
TRBV5-1,few,ASSLGGGPQGEQF
TRBV5-6,few,ASSLGQPNQPQH
TRBV7-6,few,ASSLGIGYEQY
TRBV15,-,ATSRGGGNYEQY
TRBV12-5,-,ASGLEDTQY
TRBV20-1,many,SASLDSGTQETQY
TRBV10-3,-,AISETVVATNEKLF
TRBV12-3/TRBV12-4,-,ASSSSADTQY
TRBV6-1,few,ASNRGAYEQY
TRBV5-5,-,ASSTRRTFTDTQY
TRBV5-1,many,ASHGSGGQNTGELF
TRBV5-1,few,ASSYGQGALPSGANVLT
TRBV6-2/TRBV6-3,-,ASKERLASYNEQF
TRBV5-1,few,ASSFRDRGYGYT
TRBV20-1,few,SASDRTEKLF
TRBV10-3,few,AITDGADTQY
TRBV3-1,few,ASSQYSYSYEQY
TRBV10-2,many,ASSPVNEQF
TRBV4-1,few,ASSHNEVTDDGANVLT
TRBV7-6,few,ASSLARSGGHTDTQY
TRBV6-5,few,ASSYSRQTGELF
TRBV9,many,ASSVQGTDTQY
TRBV11-2,many,ASRETGSPTNEKLF
TRBV7-9,many,ASSLAGSSYNEQF
TRBV11-2,many,ASSLIADMNTEAF
TRBV3-1,few,ASSQDGASDTQY
TRBV12-3/TRBV12-4,many,ASGRLRQGNEKLF
TRBV6-1,few,ASSETGWGNTIY
TRBV10-2,-,ASSELRDSPFTDTQY
TRBV14,many,ASSQALADTQY
TRBV7-8,few,ASSFSRLTNEKLF
TRBV20-1,-,SAQDRTIPYGYT
TRBV7-9,-,ASTERWDGYEQY
TRBV4-2,-,ASSPSGISSGGTDTQY
TRBV3-1,few,ASSQTTPGGKGADTQY
TRBV18,-,ASSIRSSNTDTQY
TRBV20-1,-,SARDPSGVADTQY
TRBV7-6,-,AREWGAETQY
TRBV6-1,few,ASSGRQKNTEAF
TRBV11-2,medium-sized,ASSLDHYSSYEQY
TRBV5-1,many,ASSELNTGELF